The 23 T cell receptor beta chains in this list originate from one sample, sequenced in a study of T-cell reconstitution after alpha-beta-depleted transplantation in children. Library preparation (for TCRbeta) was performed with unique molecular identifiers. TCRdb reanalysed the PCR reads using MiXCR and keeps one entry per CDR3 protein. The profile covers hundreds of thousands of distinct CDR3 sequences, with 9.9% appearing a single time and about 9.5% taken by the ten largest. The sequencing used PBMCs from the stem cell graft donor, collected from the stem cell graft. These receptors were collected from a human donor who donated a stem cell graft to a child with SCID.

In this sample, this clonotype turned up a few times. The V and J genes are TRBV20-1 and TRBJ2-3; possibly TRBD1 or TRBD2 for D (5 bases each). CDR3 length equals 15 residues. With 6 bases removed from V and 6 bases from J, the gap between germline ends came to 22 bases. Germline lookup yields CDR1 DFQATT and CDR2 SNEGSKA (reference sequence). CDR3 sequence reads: CSAEGPAGGPDTQYF. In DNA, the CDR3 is TGCAGTGCCGAGGGGCCGGCAGGTGGACCCGATACGCAGTATTTT.

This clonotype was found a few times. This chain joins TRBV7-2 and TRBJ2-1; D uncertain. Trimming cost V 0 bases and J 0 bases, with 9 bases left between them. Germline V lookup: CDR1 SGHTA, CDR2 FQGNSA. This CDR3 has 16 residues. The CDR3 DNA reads TGTGCCAGCAGCTTAGCGCACGGAAGCTCCTACAATGAGCAGTTCTTC. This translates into CASSLAHGSSYNEQFF.

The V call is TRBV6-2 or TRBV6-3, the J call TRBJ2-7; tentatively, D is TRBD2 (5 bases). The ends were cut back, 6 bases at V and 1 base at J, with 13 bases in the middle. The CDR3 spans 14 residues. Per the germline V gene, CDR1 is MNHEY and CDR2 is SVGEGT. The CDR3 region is CASRGLGSSYEQYF. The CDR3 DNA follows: TGTGCCAGCAGGGGTCTAGGGAGTTCCTACGAGCAGTACTTC.

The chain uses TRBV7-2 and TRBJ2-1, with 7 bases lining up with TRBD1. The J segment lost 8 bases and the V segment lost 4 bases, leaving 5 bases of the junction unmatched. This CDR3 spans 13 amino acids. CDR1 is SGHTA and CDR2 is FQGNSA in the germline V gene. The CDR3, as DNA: TGTGCCAGCAGCTCAAGACAGGGTTATGAGCAGTTCTTC. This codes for CASSSRQGYEQFF. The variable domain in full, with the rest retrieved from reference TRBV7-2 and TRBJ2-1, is GAGVSQSPSNKVTEKGKDVELRCDPISGHTALYWYRQSLGQGLEFLIYFQGNSAPDKSGLPSDRFSAERTGGSVSTLTIQRTQQEDSAVYLCASSSRQGYEQFFGPGTRLTVL.

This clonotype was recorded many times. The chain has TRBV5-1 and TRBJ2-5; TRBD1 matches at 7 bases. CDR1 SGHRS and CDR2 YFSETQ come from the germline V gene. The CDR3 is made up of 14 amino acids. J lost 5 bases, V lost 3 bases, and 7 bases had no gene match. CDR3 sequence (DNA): TGCGCCAGCAGCTCCCCGGACAGGTCTGAGACCCAGTACTTC. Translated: CASSSPDRSETQYF.

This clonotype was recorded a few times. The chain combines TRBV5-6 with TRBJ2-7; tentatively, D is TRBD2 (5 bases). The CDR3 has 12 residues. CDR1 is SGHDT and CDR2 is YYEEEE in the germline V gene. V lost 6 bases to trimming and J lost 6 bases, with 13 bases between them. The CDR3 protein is CASNRGSVEQYF. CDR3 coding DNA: TGTGCCAGCAACAGAGGGTCGGTCGAGCAGTACTTC.

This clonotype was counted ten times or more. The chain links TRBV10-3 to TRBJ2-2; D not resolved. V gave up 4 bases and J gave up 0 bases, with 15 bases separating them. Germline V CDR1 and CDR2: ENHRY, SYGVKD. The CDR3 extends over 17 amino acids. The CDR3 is CAISVRGKATNTGELFF. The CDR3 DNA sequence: TGTGCCATCAGTGTTCGTGGAAAAGCGACGAACACCGGGGAGCTGTTTTTT.

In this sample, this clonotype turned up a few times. CDR3 loop: CASSFYGLAQGTGELFF. The CDR3 DNA reads TGCGCCAGCAGCTTTTATGGACTAGCCCAGGGAACCGGGGAGCTGTTTTTT. V and J are TRBV5-1 and TRBJ2-2; TRBD2 matches 8 bases. Germline CDR1 and CDR2: SGHRS and YFSETQ. The CDR3 loop spans 17 amino acids. The J segment lost 5 bases and the V segment lost 2 bases, leaving 11 bases of the junction unmatched. Together with reference TRBV5-1 and TRBJ2-2, the CDR3 gives the full variable domain: KAGVTQTPRYLIKTRGQQVTLSCSPISGHRSVSWYQQTPGQGLQFLFEYFSETQRNKGNFPGRFSGRQFSNSRSEMNVSTLELGDSALYLCASSFYGLAQGTGELFFGEGSRLTVL.

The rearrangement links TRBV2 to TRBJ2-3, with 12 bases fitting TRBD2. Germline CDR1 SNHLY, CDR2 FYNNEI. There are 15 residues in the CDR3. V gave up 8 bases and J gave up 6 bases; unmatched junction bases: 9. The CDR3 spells CASESTSGGWDTQYF. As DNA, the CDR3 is TGTGCCAGCGAGTCGACTAGCGGGGGTTGGGATACGCAGTATTTT.

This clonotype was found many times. The CDR3 loop reads CASSPRGLGSGYTF. CDR3 DNA sequence: TGTGCCAGCAGCCCTAGGGGTTTGGGGTCTGGCTACACCTTC. This rearrangement joins TRBV5-4 to TRBJ1-2, with D tentatively TRBD1 (5 bases). Germline lookup yields CDR1 SGHNT and CDR2 YYREEE (reference sequence). The germline V and J ends were trimmed by 4 bases and 7 bases, with 17 bases remaining between them. The CDR3 extends over 14 amino acids.

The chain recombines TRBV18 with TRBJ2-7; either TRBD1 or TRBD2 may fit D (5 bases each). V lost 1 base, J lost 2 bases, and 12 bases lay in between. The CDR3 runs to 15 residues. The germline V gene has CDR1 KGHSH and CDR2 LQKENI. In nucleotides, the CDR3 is TGTGCCAGCTCACCACAGACGGGACGGACCTACGAGCAGTACTTC. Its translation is CASSPQTGRTYEQYF. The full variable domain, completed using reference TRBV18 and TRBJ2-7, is NAGVMQNPRHLVRRRGQEARLRCSPMKGHSHVYWYRQLPEEGLKFMVYLQKENIIDESGMPKERFSAEFPKEGPSILRIQQVVRGDSAAYFCASSPQTGRTYEQYFGPGTRLTVT.

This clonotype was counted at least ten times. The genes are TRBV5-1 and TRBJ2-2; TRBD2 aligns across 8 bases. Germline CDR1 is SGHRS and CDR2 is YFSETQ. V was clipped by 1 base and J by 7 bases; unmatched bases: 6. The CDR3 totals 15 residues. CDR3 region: CASSLNGGAVGELFF. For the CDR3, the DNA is TGCGCCAGCAGCTTGAACGGGGGGGCCGTCGGGGAGCTGTTTTTT. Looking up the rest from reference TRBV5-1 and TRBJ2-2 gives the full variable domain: KAGVTQTPRYLIKTRGQQVTLSCSPISGHRSVSWYQQTPGQGLQFLFEYFSETQRNKGNFPGRFSGRQFSNSRSEMNVSTLELGDSALYLCASSLNGGAVGELFFGEGSRLTVL.

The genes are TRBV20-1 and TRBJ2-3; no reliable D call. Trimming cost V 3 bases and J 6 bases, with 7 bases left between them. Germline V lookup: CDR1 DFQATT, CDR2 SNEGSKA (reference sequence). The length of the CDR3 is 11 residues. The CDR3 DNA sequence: TGCAGTGCTAGTTTGGGGGATACGCAGTATTTT. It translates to CSASLGDTQYF.

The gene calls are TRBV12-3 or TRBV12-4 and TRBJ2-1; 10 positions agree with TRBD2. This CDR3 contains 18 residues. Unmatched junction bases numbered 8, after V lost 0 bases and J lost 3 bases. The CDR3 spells CASSLASGGWGHYNEQFF. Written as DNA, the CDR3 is TGTGCCAGCAGTTTAGCTAGCGGGGGGTGGGGGCACTACAATGAGCAGTTCTTC.

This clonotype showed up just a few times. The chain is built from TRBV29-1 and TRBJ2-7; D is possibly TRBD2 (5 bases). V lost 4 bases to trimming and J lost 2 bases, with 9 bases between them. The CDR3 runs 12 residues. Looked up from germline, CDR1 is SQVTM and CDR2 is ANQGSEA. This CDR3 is CSVVVEAYEQYF. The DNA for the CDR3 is TGCAGCGTTGTCGTGGAGGCCTACGAGCAGTACTTC.

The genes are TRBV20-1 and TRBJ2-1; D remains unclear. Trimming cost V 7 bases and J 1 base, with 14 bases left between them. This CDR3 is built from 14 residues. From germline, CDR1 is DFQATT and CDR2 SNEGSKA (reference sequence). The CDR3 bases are TGCAGTGGCGCCACGGGCCTGTCCTACAATGAGCAGTTCTTC. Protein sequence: CSGATGLSYNEQFF.

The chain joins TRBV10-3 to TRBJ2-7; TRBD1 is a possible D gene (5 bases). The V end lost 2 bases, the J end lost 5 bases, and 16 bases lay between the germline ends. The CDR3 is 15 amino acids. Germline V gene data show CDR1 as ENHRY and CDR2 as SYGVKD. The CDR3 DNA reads TGTGCCATCAGTGAGGGGGTACAGGTGGGGCACGAGCAGTACTTC. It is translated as CAISEGVQVGHEQYF.

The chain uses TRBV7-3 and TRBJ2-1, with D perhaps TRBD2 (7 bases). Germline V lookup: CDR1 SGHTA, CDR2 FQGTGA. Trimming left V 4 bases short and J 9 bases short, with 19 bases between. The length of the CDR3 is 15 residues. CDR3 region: CASSSLGGQKAEQFF. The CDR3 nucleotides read TGTGCCAGCAGCTCCCTCGGGGGGCAAAAGGCTGAGCAGTTCTTC.

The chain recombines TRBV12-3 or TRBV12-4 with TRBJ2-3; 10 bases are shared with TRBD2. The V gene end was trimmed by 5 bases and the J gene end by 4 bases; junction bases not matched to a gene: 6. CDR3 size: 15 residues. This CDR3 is CASSPSGGAPDTQYF. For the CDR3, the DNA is TGTGCCAGCAGTCCGAGCGGGGGGGCCCCAGATACGCAGTATTTT.

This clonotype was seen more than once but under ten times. CDR3 amino acids: CASSLVSADEQFF. The CDR3 nucleotides read TGTGCCAGCAGCTTAGTTTCAGCCGATGAGCAGTTCTTC. The genes are TRBV11-2 and TRBJ2-1; no definite D call. Germline CDR1 reads SGHAT; CDR2 reads FQNNGV. The length of the CDR3 is 13 residues. V lost 1 base to trimming and J lost 8 bases, with 9 bases between them.

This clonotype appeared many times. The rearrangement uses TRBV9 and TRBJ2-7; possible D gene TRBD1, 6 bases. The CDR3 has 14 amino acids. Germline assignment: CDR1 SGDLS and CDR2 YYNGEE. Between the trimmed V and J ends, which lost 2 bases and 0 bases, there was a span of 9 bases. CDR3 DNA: TGTGCCAGCAGCGTTGGACAGACCTCCTACGAGCAGTACTTC. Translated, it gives CASSVGQTSYEQYF. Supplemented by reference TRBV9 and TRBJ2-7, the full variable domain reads DSGVTQTPKHLITATGQRVTLRCSPRSGDLSVYWYQQSLDQGLQFLIQYYNGEERAKGNILERFSAQQFPDLHSELNLSSLELGDSALYFCASSVGQTSYEQYFGPGTRLTVT.

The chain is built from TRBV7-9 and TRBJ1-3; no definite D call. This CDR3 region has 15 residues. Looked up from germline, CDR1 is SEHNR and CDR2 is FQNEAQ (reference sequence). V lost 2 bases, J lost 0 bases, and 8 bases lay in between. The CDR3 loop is CASSLSQNSGNTIYF. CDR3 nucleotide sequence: TGTGCCAGCAGCTTATCCCAAAACTCTGGAAACACCATATATTTT.

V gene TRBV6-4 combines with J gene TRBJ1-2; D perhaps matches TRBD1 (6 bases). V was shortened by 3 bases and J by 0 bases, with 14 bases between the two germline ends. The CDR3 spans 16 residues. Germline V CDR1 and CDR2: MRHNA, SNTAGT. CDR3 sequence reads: CASSEGGGTTNYGYTF. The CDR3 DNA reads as TGTGCCAGCAGTGAAGGGGGGGGCACCACTAACTATGGCTACACCTTC.